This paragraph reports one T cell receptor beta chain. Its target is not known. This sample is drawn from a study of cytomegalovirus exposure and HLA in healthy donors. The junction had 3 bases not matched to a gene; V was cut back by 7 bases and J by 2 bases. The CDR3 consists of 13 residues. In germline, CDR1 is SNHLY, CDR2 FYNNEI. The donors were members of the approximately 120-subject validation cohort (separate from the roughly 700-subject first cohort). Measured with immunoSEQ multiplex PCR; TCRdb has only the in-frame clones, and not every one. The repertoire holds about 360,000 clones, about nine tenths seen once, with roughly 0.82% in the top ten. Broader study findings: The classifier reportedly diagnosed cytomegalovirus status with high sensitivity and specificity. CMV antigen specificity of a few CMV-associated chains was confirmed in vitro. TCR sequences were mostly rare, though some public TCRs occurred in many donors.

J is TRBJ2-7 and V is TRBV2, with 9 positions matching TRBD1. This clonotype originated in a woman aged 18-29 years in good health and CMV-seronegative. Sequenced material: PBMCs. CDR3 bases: TGTGCCAGCATTTGGACAGGGGCCTACGAGCAGTACTTC. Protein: CASIWTGAYEQYF.